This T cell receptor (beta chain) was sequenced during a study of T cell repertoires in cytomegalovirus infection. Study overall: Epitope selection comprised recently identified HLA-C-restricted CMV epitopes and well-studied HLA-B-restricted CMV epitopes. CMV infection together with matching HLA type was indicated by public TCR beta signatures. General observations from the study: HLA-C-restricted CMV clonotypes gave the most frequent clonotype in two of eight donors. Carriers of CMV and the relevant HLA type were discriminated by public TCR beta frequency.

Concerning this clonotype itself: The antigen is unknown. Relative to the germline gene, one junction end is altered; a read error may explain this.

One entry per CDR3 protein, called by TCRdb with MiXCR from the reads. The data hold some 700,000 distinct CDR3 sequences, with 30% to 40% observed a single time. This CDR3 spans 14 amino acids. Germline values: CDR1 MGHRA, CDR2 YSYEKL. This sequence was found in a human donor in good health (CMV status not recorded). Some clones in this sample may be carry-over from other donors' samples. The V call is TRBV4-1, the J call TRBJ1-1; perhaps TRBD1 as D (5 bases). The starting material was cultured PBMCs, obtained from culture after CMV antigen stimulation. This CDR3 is CASSLSHGGIEAFF. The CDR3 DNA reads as TGTGCCAGCAGCCTAAGTCATGGGGGGATTGAAGCTTTCTTT.